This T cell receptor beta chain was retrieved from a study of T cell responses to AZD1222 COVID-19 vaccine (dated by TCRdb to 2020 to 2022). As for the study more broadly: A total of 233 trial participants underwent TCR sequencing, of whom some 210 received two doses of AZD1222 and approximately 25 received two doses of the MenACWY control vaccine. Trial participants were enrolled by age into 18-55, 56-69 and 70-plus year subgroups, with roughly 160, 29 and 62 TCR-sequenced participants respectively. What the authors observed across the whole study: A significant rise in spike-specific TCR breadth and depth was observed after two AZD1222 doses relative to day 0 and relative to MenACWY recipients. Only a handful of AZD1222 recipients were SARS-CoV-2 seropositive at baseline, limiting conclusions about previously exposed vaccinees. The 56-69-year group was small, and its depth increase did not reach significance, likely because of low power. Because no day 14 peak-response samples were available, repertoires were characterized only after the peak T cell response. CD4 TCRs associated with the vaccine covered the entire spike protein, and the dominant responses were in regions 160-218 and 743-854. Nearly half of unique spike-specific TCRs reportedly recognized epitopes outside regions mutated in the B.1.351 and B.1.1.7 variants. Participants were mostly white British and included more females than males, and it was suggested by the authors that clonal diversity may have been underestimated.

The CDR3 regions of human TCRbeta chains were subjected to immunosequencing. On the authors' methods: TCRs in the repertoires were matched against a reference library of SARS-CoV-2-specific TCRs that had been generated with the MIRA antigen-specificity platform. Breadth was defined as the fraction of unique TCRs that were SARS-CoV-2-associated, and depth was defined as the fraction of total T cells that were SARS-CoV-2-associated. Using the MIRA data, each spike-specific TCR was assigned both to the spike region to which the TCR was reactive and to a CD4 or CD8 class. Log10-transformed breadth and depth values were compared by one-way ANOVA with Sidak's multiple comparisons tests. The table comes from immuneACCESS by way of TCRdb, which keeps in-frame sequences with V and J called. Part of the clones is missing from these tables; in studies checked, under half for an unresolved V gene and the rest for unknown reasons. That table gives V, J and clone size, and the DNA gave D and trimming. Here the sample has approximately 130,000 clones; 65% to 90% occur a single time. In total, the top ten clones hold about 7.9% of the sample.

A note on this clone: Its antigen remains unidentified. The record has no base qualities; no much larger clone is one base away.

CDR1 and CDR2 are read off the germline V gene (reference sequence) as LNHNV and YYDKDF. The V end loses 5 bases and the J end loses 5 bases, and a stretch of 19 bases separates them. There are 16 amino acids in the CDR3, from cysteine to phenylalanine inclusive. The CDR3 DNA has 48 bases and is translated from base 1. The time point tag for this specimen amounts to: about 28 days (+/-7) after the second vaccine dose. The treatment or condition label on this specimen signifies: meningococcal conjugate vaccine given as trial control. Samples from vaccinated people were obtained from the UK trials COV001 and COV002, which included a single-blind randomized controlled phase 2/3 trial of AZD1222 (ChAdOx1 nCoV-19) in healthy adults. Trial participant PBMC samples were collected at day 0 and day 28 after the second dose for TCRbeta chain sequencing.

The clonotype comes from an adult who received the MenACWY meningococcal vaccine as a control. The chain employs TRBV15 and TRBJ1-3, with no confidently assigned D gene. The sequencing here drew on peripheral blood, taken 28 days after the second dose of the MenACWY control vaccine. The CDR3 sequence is CATSHTTRPRRNTIYF. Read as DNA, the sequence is TGTGCCACCAGCCACACGACCCGGCCCCGCAGAAACACCATATATTTT.